This T cell receptor beta chain derives from a study of cytomegalovirus exposure and HLA in healthy donors. Whole-study results and caveats: Three CMV-associated chains proved CMV antigen-specific in vitro. Altogether, 164 TCR beta chains were recorded as cytomegalovirus-associated.

Here immunoSEQ multiplex PCR was the method, and the copy in TCRdb shows in-frame clones only, minus some. The sample carries more than 200,000 clones, about 92% recorded once. Comments on this clone: Its antigen remains unknown.

Per germline, CDR1 MNHEY and CDR2 SMNVEV (reference sequence). The trim removed 4 bases at V and 2 bases at J, leaving 2 bases unmatched. The CDR3 length is 15 residues. This chain joins TRBV27 and TRBJ2-7; TRBD2 matches 13 bases. The sequenced sample was PBMCs. The source is a woman younger than 45 in good health and CMV-seronegative. CDR3 sequence: CASSYGTSGTYEQYF. CDR3 sequence (DNA): TGTGCCAGCAGTTACGGGACTAGCGGGACCTACGAGCAGTACTTC.